The 8 T cell receptor beta chains in this list originate from one sample, sequenced in a study of cytomegalovirus exposure and HLA in healthy donors. The primer mix had 60 Vbeta and 13 Jbeta primers. Produced via immunoSEQ multiplex PCR; TCRdb's table is partial and in-frame only. The profile shows about 70,000 clones, roughly nine tenths of them singletons. The sequenced sample consisted of PBMCs. The receptors come from a woman under 40 in good health and CMV-seropositive.

V usage is TRBV18 and J usage is TRBJ2-1; possible D gene TRBD1, 6 bases. V was cut by 6 bases and J by 4 bases, with 13 bases left in between. The CDR3 is 14 residues long. CDR1 and CDR2 from the germline V gene are KGHSH and LQKENI. CDR3 loop: CASSPAGQYNEQFF. The CDR3 region has the DNA TGTGCCAGCTCGCCCGCTGGACAGTACAATGAGCAGTTCTTC.

V usage is TRBV2 and J usage is TRBJ1-1, with TRBD1 matching 8 bases. The CDR3 runs 15 residues. Germline CDR1 SNHLY, CDR2 FYNNEI. V shed 7 bases, J shed 4 bases, and the junction held 11 bases outside the gene matches. Here the CDR3 DNA reads TGTGCCAGCATCAGGCAGGGGGCTTTGGTCACTGAAGCTTTCTTT. Protein product: CASIRQGALVTEAFF.

The count of this clone is one. The chain employs TRBV5-5 and TRBJ2-7; TRBD2 matches 10 bases. The junction had 13 bases not matched to a gene; V was cut back by 4 bases and J by 6 bases. Per germline, CDR1 SGHKS and CDR2 YYEKEE (reference sequence). The length of the CDR3 is 16 residues. CDR3 coding DNA: TGTGCCAGCAGCGGGATAACTCTAGCGGGAGCAGTCGAGCAGTACTTC. Its translation is CASSGITLAGAVEQYF.

The J gene is TRBJ2-7, the V gene TRBV7-3; weak D call: TRBD1 (6 bases). CDR3 length equals 17 residues. In germline, CDR1 is SGHTA, CDR2 FQGTGA. Between the trimmed V and J ends, which lost 2 bases and 4 bases, there was a span of 21 bases. CDR3 coding DNA: TGTGCCAGCAGCTTAGGGGCTCTAGCTCCGAGGGGGTACGAGCAGTACTTC. It is translated as CASSLGALAPRGYEQYF.

The chain recombines TRBV28 with TRBJ1-1; 9 nucleotides align to TRBD1. This CDR3 contains 16 residues. Trimming at V came to 6 bases and at J to 3 bases, leaving 11 bases not matched to a gene. Germline lookup yields CDR1 MDHEN and CDR2 SYDVKM. In DNA, the CDR3 is TGTGCCAGCAGCCAAGGGGGTACAGGGGGCCACACTGAAGCTTTCTTT. This translates into CASSQGGTGGHTEAFF.

The gene calls are TRBV13 and TRBJ2-7; 9 bases are shared with TRBD1. CDR1 PRHDT and CDR2 FYEKMQ come from the germline V gene (reference sequence). V lost 0 bases to trimming and J lost 4 bases; unmatched junction nucleotides: 4. CDR3 length: 15 residues. The CDR3 region is CASSLGGQGQYEQYF. The DNA for the CDR3 is TGTGCCAGCAGCTTAGGAGGACAGGGGCAATACGAGCAGTACTTC. Drawing the rest from reference TRBV13 and TRBJ2-7, the complete variable domain is AAGVIQSPRHLIKEKRETATLKCYPIPRHDTVYWYQQGPGQDPQFLISFYEKMQSDKGSIPDRFSAQQFSDYHSELNMSSLELGDSALYFCASSLGGQGQYEQYFGPGTRLTVT.

The chain is built from TRBV5-4 and TRBJ1-1; tentatively, D is TRBD1 (6 bases). V lost 4 bases and J lost 1, with 11 bases in between. The CDR3 sequence is 14 residues long. Germline CDR1 reads SGHNT; CDR2 reads YYREEE (reference sequence). The CDR3 sequence is CASSVGQQNTEAFF. CDR3 coding DNA: TGTGCCAGCAGCGTAGGACAGCAGAACACTGAAGCTTTCTTT.

The rearrangement links TRBV28 to TRBJ2-4, with a tentative D call TRBD1 (6 bases). Germline V gives CDR1 MDHEN, CDR2 SYDVKM. Deletions cut 7 bases from V and 0 bases from J, with 10 bases between. There are 14 residues in the CDR3. The CDR3 spells CASNREIAKNIQYF. The CDR3 coding sequence is TGTGCCAGCAACAGGGAGATAGCCAAAAACATTCAGTACTTC.